A single sample gave rise to the 27 T cell receptor beta chains below, sequenced in a study of blood T cell repertoires in COVID-19. Libraries were prepared by immunoSEQ multiplex PCR; TCRdb keeps only in-frame clonotypes and omits some of them. The sample records about 120,000 clones, less than 85% being singletons. The source material was peripheral blood. These receptors were obtained from a man aged 25 to 40 with acute or convalescent COVID-19.

The chain carries TRBV4-2 and TRBJ2-2; D gene unclear. V lost 4 bases and J 4 bases, leaving 13 bases between the germline ends. The germline V gene has CDR1 LGHNA and CDR2 YNFKEQ. The length of the CDR3 is 15 residues. CDR3 sequence: CASSPSAASTGELFF. The CDR3 coding sequence is TGTGCCAGCAGCCCGTCGGCGGCTAGCACCGGGGAGCTGTTTTTT.

The DNA of the CDR3 is TGCAGTGCCATGCAGAACTATGGCTACACCTTC. It yields the protein CSAMQNYGYTF. The V gene is TRBV20-1, the J gene TRBJ1-2; D not resolved. The CDR3 length is 11 residues. Germline-derived CDR1 and CDR2 are DFQATT and SNEGSKA (reference sequence). V lost 6 bases and J 2 bases, leaving 7 bases between the germline ends.

The chain links TRBV7-9 to TRBJ2-7; the D gene is possibly TRBD1 (6 bases). Germline CDR1 reads SEHNR; CDR2 reads FQNEAQ (reference sequence). Trimming left V 8 bases short and J 6 bases short, with 20 bases between. The CDR3 has 14 amino acids. CDR3 in DNA: TGTGCCAGCGAGCACAGGGACACCGCGTCCGAGCAGTACTTC. Encoded protein: CASEHRDTASEQYF.

This chain connects TRBV7-2 to TRBJ2-3, with TRBD1 as a possible D gene (6 bases). The germline V gene encodes CDR1 SGHTA and CDR2 FQGNSA. V was trimmed by 2 bases and J by 4 bases, leaving 10 bases between them. The CDR3 contains 14 residues. CDR3 DNA sequence: TGTGCCAGCAGCTTACCAGAGGGGGCAGATACGCAGTATTTT. As protein: CASSLPEGADTQYF.

V usage is TRBV13 and J usage is TRBJ1-1; 8 bases fit TRBD1. The CDR3 is 11 amino acids. Germline V lookup: CDR1 PRHDT, CDR2 FYEKMQ (reference sequence). V lost 5 bases, J lost 10 bases, and 3 bases stayed unmatched. The CDR3 protein is CASSEDRGAFF. CDR3 in DNA: TGTGCCAGCAGCGAAGACAGGGGAGCTTTCTTT.

V is TRBV2 and J is TRBJ2-7; 8 bases align to TRBD2. The germline gives CDR1 SNHLY, CDR2 FYNNEI. After removal of 6 bases from V and 3 bases from J, the junction contained 4 bases not matched to a gene. The CDR3 extends over 13 amino acids. The CDR3 nucleotides read TGTGCCAGCAGGTCCAGCGGGAGCTACGAGCAGTACGTC. It is translated as CASRSSGSYEQYV.

This chain uses TRBV7-2 with TRBJ2-5; 7 nucleotides align to TRBD1. Trimming cost V 4 bases and J 5 bases; bases outside gene matches: 10. Per germline, CDR1 SGHTA and CDR2 FQGNSA. This CDR3 comprises 15 residues. CDR3 region: CASSWTGALSETQYF. The CDR3 coding sequence is TGTGCCAGCAGCTGGACAGGCGCTCTTTCGGAGACCCAGTACTTC.

J is TRBJ2-1 and V is TRBV3-1 (or the pseudogene TRBV3-2); 9 bases are a match to TRBD2. Germline V CDR1 and CDR2: LGHDT, YNNKEL (reference sequence). This CDR3 contains 17 residues. The V segment lost 1 base and the J segment 6 bases; nucleotides outside the gene matches: 10. CDR3 nucleotides: TGTGCCAGCAGCCAAGCCTATAGCGGGAGAATCGCCAATGAGCAGTTCTTC. Translated: CASSQAYSGRIANEQFF.

The chain is built from TRBV10-1 and TRBJ1-6; D ambiguous. This CDR3 is built from 14 residues. Trimming removed 0 bases from V and 10 bases from J, with 10 bases in between. Germline CDR1 and CDR2: WNHNN and SYGVQD (reference sequence). The CDR3 region is CASSESGRFSPLHF. The CDR3 DNA reads as TGCGCCAGCAGTGAGTCGGGCCGATTCTCACCCCTCCACTTT.

The CDR3 spells CSGLEGFTEAFF. CDR3 nucleotides: TGCAGCGGACTGGAAGGTTTCACTGAAGCTTTCTTT. The chain is built from TRBV29-1 and TRBJ1-1; D gene unclear. Trimming shortened V by 7 bases and J by 4 bases, and 13 bases separated the two germline ends. CDR3 length equals 12 residues. Germline V CDR1 and CDR2: SQVTM, ANQGSEA.

The J gene is TRBJ2-5, the V gene TRBV12-3 or TRBV12-4, with a possible D match to TRBD2 (6 bases). Trimming removed 6 bases from V and 2 bases from J, with 10 bases in between. The CDR3 totals 13 residues. The CDR3 DNA follows: TGTGCCAGCAGCCGGGACTTGCAAGAGACCCAGTACTTC. The encoded protein is CASSRDLQETQYF.

The chain is built from TRBV3-1 (or the pseudogene TRBV3-2) and TRBJ1-6; no reliable D call. This CDR3 has 13 residues. CDR1 LGHDT and CDR2 YNNKEL come from the germline V gene (reference sequence). The germline V and J ends were trimmed by 3 bases and 10 bases, with 10 bases remaining between them. CDR3 sequence: CASSHRTNSPLHF. The CDR3 nucleotides read TGTGCCAGCAGCCACCGGACTAACTCACCCCTCCACTTT.

This clone occurred a few times. This chain's CDR3 is CATSDVPGELFF. The DNA for the CDR3 is TGTGCCACCAGTGACGTTCCCGGGGAGCTGTTTTTT. The genes are TRBV24-1 and TRBJ2-2; D is ambiguous. CDR1 and CDR2 (germline): KGHDR, SFDVKD. With 4 bases removed from V and 6 bases from J, the gap between germline ends came to 5 bases. This CDR3 spans 12 amino acids.

The chain combines TRBV6-6 with TRBJ2-7, with 7 positions matching TRBD2. The CDR3 totals 14 residues. Per the germline V gene, CDR1 is MNHNY and CDR2 is SVGAGI (reference sequence). With 0 bases clipped from V and 2 bases from J, the junction kept 1 base outside the gene matches. The CDR3 sequence is CASSYSSGAYEQYV. The CDR3 DNA reads as TGTGCCAGCAGTTACTCGAGCGGGGCCTACGAGCAGTACGTC.

The rearrangement links TRBV5-4 to TRBJ2-5, with D perhaps matching TRBD2 (5 bases). V dropped 3 bases and J dropped 2 bases, with 11 bases sitting between them. The germline gives CDR1 SGHNT, CDR2 YYREEE (reference sequence). The CDR3 is made up of 14 amino acids. The CDR3 here is CASSWGRGQETQYF. CDR3 sequence (DNA): TGTGCCAGCAGCTGGGGTCGGGGACAAGAGACCCAGTACTTC.

The chain's CDR3 is CASSPPEGGNYGYTF. The CDR3, as DNA: TGTGCCAGCTCACCACCAGAGGGGGGGAACTATGGCTACACCTTC. The chain uses TRBV18 and TRBJ1-2; TRBD1 might be the D (6 bases). Deletions cut 0 bases from V and 2 bases from J, with 10 bases between. The CDR3 length is 15 residues. The germline CDR1 and CDR2 sequences are KGHSH and LQKENI. The full variable domain, in which reference TRBV18 and TRBJ1-2 provide the parts outside the CDR3, is NAGVMQNPRHLVRRRGQEARLRCSPMKGHSHVYWYRQLPEEGLKFMVYLQKENIIDESGMPKERFSAEFPKEGPSILRIQQVVRGDSAAYFCASSPPEGGNYGYTFGSGTRLTVV.

This chain connects TRBV6-5 to TRBJ2-1, with D possibly matching TRBD2 (6 bases). CDR1 and CDR2 (germline): MNHEY, SVGAGI. The CDR3 loop spans 16 amino acids. Trimming removed 0 bases at V and 5 bases at J, with 14 bases between. Here the CDR3 DNA reads TGTGCCAGCAGTTACTCGCAAGCGGGCAAGAACAATGAGCAGTTCTTC. Translation gives CASSYSQAGKNNEQFF.

This clone occurred a few times. The V gene is TRBV7-8, the J gene TRBJ1-1, with D possibly TRBD1 on 5 matching bases. The CDR3 consists of 12 residues. The germline V and J ends were trimmed by 5 bases and 6 bases, with 10 bases remaining between them. Germline CDR1 is SGHVS and CDR2 is FQNEAQ. CDR3 sequence (DNA): TGTGCCAGCAGCCCCCAGGGTGCTGAAGCTTTCTTT. Translating gives CASSPQGAEAFF. Full variable domain (rest looked up from reference TRBV7-8 and TRBJ1-1): GAGVSQSPRYKVAKRGQDVALRCDPISGHVSLFWYQQALGQGPEFLTYFQNEAQLDKSGLPSDRFFAERPEGSVSTLKIQRTQQEDSAVYLCASSPQGAEAFFGQGTRLTVV.

The sample holds a few counts of this clone. The chain employs TRBV12-3 or TRBV12-4 and TRBJ1-2; TRBD1 might be the D (6 bases). V was trimmed by 3 bases and J by 6 bases, leaving 11 bases between them. The CDR3 spans 13 residues. The CDR3 coding sequence is TGTGCCAGCAGTTTTGGCAGGGGACATGGCTACACCTTC. This gives the protein CASSFGRGHGYTF.

The rearrangement joins TRBV4-1 to TRBJ2-7, with TRBD1 matching 10 bases. The CDR3 spans 17 residues. V was clipped by 4 bases and J by 5 bases; unmatched bases: 14. From germline, CDR1 is MGHRA and CDR2 YSYEKL. In nucleotides, the CDR3 is TGCGCCAGCAGCCTATTCACCGGGGGACAGGGGATGGACGAGCAGTACTTC. Its protein is CASSLFTGGQGMDEQYF.

This chain uses TRBV10-2 with TRBJ1-1, with TRBD1 as a possible D gene (5 bases). V was clipped by 8 bases and J by 1 base, with 14 bases between them. This CDR3 spans 14 amino acids. Per the germline V gene, CDR1 is WSHSY and CDR2 is SAAADI. The CDR3 protein is CASAPTGENTEAFF. CDR3 sequence (DNA): TGCGCCAGCGCCCCAACAGGAGAGAACACTGAAGCTTTCTTT.

The chain combines TRBV25-1 with TRBJ1-4; D is ambiguous. The CDR3 runs to 15 residues. CDR1 MGHDK and CDR2 SYGVNS come from the germline V gene. The V and J ends lost 0 bases and 7 bases respectively, with 12 bases between them. Written as DNA, the CDR3 is TGTGCCAGCAGTGAATATAAAGAGGGAGGTGAAAAACTGTTTTTT. Amino acids: CASSEYKEGGEKLFF. Using reference TRBV25-1 and TRBJ1-4 for the parts outside the CDR3, the full variable domain is EADIYQTPRYLVIGTGKKITLECSQTMGHDKMYWYQQDPGMELHLIHYSYGVNSTEKGDLSSESTVSRIRTEHFPLTLESARPSHTSQYLCASSEYKEGGEKLFFGSGTQLSVL.

This chain links TRBV4-2 with TRBJ2-3; 10 nucleotides agree with TRBD2. Germline V CDR1 and CDR2: LGHNA, YNFKEQ. The CDR3 is 16 amino acids. Trimming took 3 bases from V and 6 from J; bases not matched to a gene: 9. CDR3 sequence reads: CASSHRLAGGGDTQYF. The CDR3 bases are TGTGCCAGCAGCCATAGATTAGCGGGGGGCGGTGATACGCAGTATTTT.

The gene calls are TRBV9 and TRBJ2-7, with TRBD2 matching over 8 bases. The junction had 5 bases not matched to a gene; V was cut back by 2 bases and J by 1 base. The CDR3 has 15 amino acids. Germline V gives CDR1 SGDLS, CDR2 YYNGEE. CDR3 loop: CASSVSGEGSYEQYF. For the CDR3, the DNA is TGTGCCAGCAGCGTTAGCGGGGAAGGATCCTACGAGCAGTACTTC.

The chain employs TRBV13 and TRBJ1-1, with D possibly being TRBD1 (6 bases). Between the trimmed V and J ends, which lost 5 bases and 0 bases, there was a span of 13 bases. Germline V gene data show CDR1 as PRHDT and CDR2 as FYEKMQ (reference sequence). The CDR3 length is 15 residues. CDR3 sequence: CASSKRTALNTEAFF. The DNA of the CDR3 is TGTGCCAGCAGCAAGCGGACAGCTCTGAACACTGAAGCTTTCTTT.

The J gene is TRBJ1-6, the V gene TRBV3-1 (or the pseudogene TRBV3-2); no firm D call. Germline V lookup: CDR1 LGHDT, CDR2 YNNKEL (reference sequence). V lost 0 bases, J lost 5 bases, and 14 bases lay in between. The length of the CDR3 is 17 residues. CDR3 nucleotide sequence: TGTGCCAGCAGCCAAGATAGGAGGGCAAGGGATAATTCACCCCTCCACTTT. Amino acid sequence: CASSQDRRARDNSPLHF.

The chain carries TRBV7-6 and TRBJ1-1; D is unclear. This CDR3 spans 14 amino acids. Germline V gene data show CDR1 as SGHVS and CDR2 as FNYEAQ. V was clipped by 5 bases and J by 1 base, with 11 bases between them. The CDR3 region has the DNA TGTGCCAGCAGCGTCATAACAGAGAACACTGAAGCTTTCTTT. This sequence encodes CASSVITENTEAFF.